Listed here is a single TCR beta chain. This clonotype has a handful of counts. Its recognized antigen is unknown. No much larger clone is present one base from it, and per-base qualities are unavailable. Donors were 35 to 40 systemically healthy Caucasian individuals from Russia aged roughly 6 to 100 years. Each donor gave roughly 9 milliliters of peripheral blood, drawn into EDTA-treated Vacutainer tubes. PBMCs were isolated by Ficoll-Paque density-gradient centrifugation, with at least 6 million obtained per sample. Trizol reagent was used to extract total RNA from the PBMCs, yielding at least 6 micrograms per sample. The percentages of naive CD45RAhigh/CD27high T cells were determined by flow cytometry on a PBMC aliquot from every donor. The protocol used for the library was 5' RACE. TCRdb shows the sequencer as Illumina HiSeq 2500. A second PCR of roughly 7 to 12 cycles was run with a J-beta primer mix and a sample-barcoded 5' primer. A unique molecular identifier was introduced onto each TCR beta cDNA molecule by a template-switch 5' adaptor carrying 12 random nucleotides. At least 2.5 million CDR3-containing paired-end reads were obtained from each sample. All of the RNA was converted into first-strand cDNA using the Mint cDNA synthesis kit, with a TRBC-specific oligonucleotide serving as the primer. All cDNA was treated with uracil-DNA glycosylase and then went through a first 18-cycle PCR with the universal primers M1SS and BC2_uni_R. As for the original processing: Normalization of each sample was performed by random selection of 1 million high-quality reads, each carrying a distinct molecular identifier. Reads sharing molecular identifiers were discarded rather than binned into consensus sequences. MiTCR, run with a Q25 quality threshold and the strictest error-elimination algorithm, handled CDR3 identification, clonotype clustering and error correction. A nonparametric unseen species model using Euler transformation provided a lower-bound estimate of total TCR beta diversity. The public sequencing data were trimmed at Q25 with fastp and processed into clonotypes with MiXCR by TCRdb, which kept only in-frame beta chains. One record per CDR3 amino acid sequence lists the most common genes and DNA. None of the V and J calls come from the authors' own analysis; TCRdb made them. Within this sample are nearly 800,000 distinct CDR3 sequences, with more than 20% of them counted one time only. The ten largest clones represent approximately 3.7% of the sample.

This sample is part of a study of blood T cells in healthy people across ages (dated by TCRdb to 2015 to 2017). In the study overall: Template switching captured roughly one uniquely barcoded TCR beta cDNA molecule per two T cells in model experiments. Age-related changes in TCR beta repertoire diversity were measured in the study by deep sequencing normalized with unique cDNA molecular identifiers. Two additional independent replicas of 1 million unique cDNA reads from the same blood draw were analyzed for two donors (one aged 18 to 29 and one aged 80 or older). Donors were grouped into four age groups: young (average approximately 15 years), middle-aged (39), aged (around 60) and long-lived (less than 85).

The CDR3 measures 16 amino acids from cysteine to phenylalanine. Only CDR3 DNA remains: 48 bases, in frame from the first base. Germline trimming amounts to 5 bases on V and 3 bases on J, with 9 as the count of junction bases outside the gene matches. CDR1 and CDR2 are drawn from the germline V gene: SGHTA, FQGNSA. Study-wide conclusions, independent of this receptor: Estimates of total diversity based on one million sequenced T cells were regarded as lower bounds and as underestimates. Because profiling used bulk unsorted PBMCs, naive and antigen-experienced compartments could not be compared conclusively. Compared with the aged group, the long-lived group had more naive CD4+ T cells, fewer expanded clones and increased TCR diversity, suggesting age selection. As age increased, observed TCR beta diversity per million T cells dropped in a roughly linear way, and a significant reduction was already evident by age about 40. The percentage of naive T cells measured by flow cytometry correlated strongly with observed TCR beta diversity. The CMV infection status of donors was not known, potentially confounding age-related changes in expanded clonotypes.

The data also belong to a second study, concerning T cells of mothers and their children. From that second study: The donors were nine systemically healthy Caucasian individuals, made up of three mothers and their six children. cDNA synthesis consumed the entire amount of extracted RNA, loaded at approximately 1.4 ug RNA in each 15 ul reaction. In the second PCR, sample barcodes and 2-4 random nucleotides were introduced via the M1S primer. Over 9.5 million TCR beta CDR3 reads were obtained for each mother, and around 2.7 million reads were obtained for each child. In both related and unrelated pairs, thymic selection shapes the output of TCR recombination in a similar way, with inherited differences having only a minor effect. Normalized repertoire overlap in related mother-child pairs was always slightly higher than in unrelated mother-child pairs, but the difference was never significant. Persistent microchimeric T cell clones were not detected, at a sensitivity of around 99 clones per million clonotypes. To look for features that set related mother-child pairs apart from unrelated individuals, the researchers ran deep NGS to compare the TCR beta repertoires of mothers and children. Mothers averaged about 37 +/- 4 years of age and children averaged about 10 +/- 4 years. After adapters were ligated using NEBNext reagents, the libraries underwent 100+100 nt paired-end sequencing on an Illumina HiSeq 2000. Mother and child libraries were prepared a month apart and sequenced in separate runs to prevent cross-contamination. Between 500,000 and 2,000,000 distinct TCR beta clonotypes were identified per donor. Naive TCR beta clonotypes were estimated from low-frequency clonotypes matched to each donor's FACS-determined naive share, without sorting.

The TCR originated in a boy aged 5-17 years in good health. Specimen: blood. The chain is encoded by TRBV7-2 joined to TRBJ2-3; 9 bases in the middle match TRBD2. The bases read TGTGCCAGCAGCGAACAGCTAGCGGGGAATACAGATACGCAGTATTTT. Its translation reads: CASSEQLAGNTDTQYF.